This TCR beta chain was identified in a study of blood T cell repertoires in COVID-19. Turning to the study itself: T cells, B-cell-depleted T cells, or PBMCs provided the cDNA or gDNA that served as material.

V gave up 0 bases and J gave up 1 base, with 16 bases separating them. This CDR3 has 19 amino acids. Germline-derived CDR1 and CDR2 are SEHNR and FQNEAQ (reference sequence). Profiling relied on immunoSEQ multiplex PCR, and the TCRdb table lists in-frame clones only, not all of them. This table holds around 130,000 clones, approximately 87% found once. The chain employs TRBV7-9 and TRBJ1-6; D unclear. The TCR sequence derives from a woman aged 45-59 years with acute or convalescent COVID-19. The sample was peripheral blood. CDR3 nucleotide sequence: TGTGCCAGCAGCTTAGCGGGAGTAACGGACGGATCCTATAATTCACCCCTCCACTTT. Translated: CASSLAGVTDGSYNSPLHF. The full variable domain, rest sourced from reference TRBV7-9 and TRBJ1-6, is DTGVSQNPRHKITKRGQNVTFRCDPISEHNRLYWYRQTLGQGPEFLTYFQNEAQLEKSRLLSDRFSAERPKGSFSTLEIQRTEQGDSAMYLCASSLAGVTDGSYNSPLHFGNGTRLTVT.